One and the same sample provided the 29 T cell receptor beta chains below, sequenced in a study of T cell responses to AZD1222 COVID-19 vaccine. The protocol was immunoSEQ multiplex PCR, while the TCRdb copy is restricted to in-frame clones and leaves out a portion. The data contain some 130,000 clones, about 93% of them singletons. Sequencing was performed on peripheral blood, taken on day 0 of AZD1222 vaccination. The receptors shown here come from an adult in good health.

The gene calls are TRBV7-9 and TRBJ2-1, with D perhaps assigned TRBD1 or TRBD2 (5 bases each). The CDR3 covers 13 residues. Deletions cut 7 bases from V and 6 bases from J, with 13 bases between. CDR1 SEHNR and CDR2 FQNEAQ come from the germline V gene (reference sequence). The CDR3 protein is CASKVQDSNEQFF. The DNA of the CDR3 is TGTGCCAGCAAAGTACAGGACTCCAATGAGCAGTTCTTC.

The CDR3 DNA is TGTGCCAGCAGCCGAGCTATAAATCAGCCCCAGCATTTT. It translates to CASSRAINQPQHF. The chain uses TRBV7-6 and TRBJ1-5, with D unclear. V was cut by 5 bases and J by 4 bases, with 9 bases left in between. The CDR3 consists of 13 residues. The germline gives CDR1 SGHVS, CDR2 FNYEAQ. Filled out from reference TRBV7-6 and TRBJ1-5, the complete variable domain reads GAGVSQSPRYKVTKRGQDVALRCDPISGHVSLYWYRQALGQGPEFLTYFNYEAQQDKSGLPNDRFSAERPEGSISTLTIQRTEQRDSAMYRCASSRAINQPQHFGDGTRLSIL.

The V and J genes are TRBV6-1 and TRBJ2-3; the D is unclear. This CDR3 spans 15 amino acids. V dropped 0 bases and J dropped 4 bases, with 11 bases sitting between them. Looked up from germline, CDR1 is MNHNS and CDR2 is SASEGT. The CDR3 sequence is CASSEASWASDTQYF. DNA for the CDR3: TGTGCCAGCAGTGAAGCGTCCTGGGCATCAGATACGCAGTATTTT.

The chain is built from TRBV28 and TRBJ2-2, with D perhaps TRBD2 (5 bases). The CDR3 sequence is 13 residues long. Germline V lookup: CDR1 MDHEN, CDR2 SYDVKM. The V gene lost 4 bases and the J gene lost 4 bases, with 7 bases spanning the gap. The CDR3 spells CASSSRGTGELFF. Written as DNA, the CDR3 is TGTGCCAGCAGTTCACGGGGCACCGGGGAGCTGTTTTTT.

The chain is built from TRBV5-1 and TRBJ2-2; D is uncertain. The CDR3 length is 14 residues. V dropped 7 bases and J dropped 2 bases, with 12 bases sitting between them. Germline-derived CDR1 and CDR2 are SGHRS and YFSETQ. The CDR3 bases are TGCGCCAGCGGGGTGGGCACCAACACCGGGGAGCTGTTTTTT. As protein: CASGVGTNTGELFF.

The V and J genes are TRBV5-1 and TRBJ1-1, with 7 bases fitting TRBD1. The V and J ends lost 4 bases and 2 bases, in that order; junction bases with no gene match: 8. The CDR3 totals 15 residues. Looked up from germline, CDR1 is SGHRS and CDR2 is YFSETQ. The CDR3 region has the DNA TGCGCCAGCAGCCCGCCGAGGACAGGCAACACTGAAGCTTTCTTT. It is translated as CASSPPRTGNTEAFF. The variable domain in full, completed from reference TRBV5-1 and TRBJ1-1, reads KAGVTQTPRYLIKTRGQQVTLSCSPISGHRSVSWYQQTPGQGLQFLFEYFSETQRNKGNFPGRFSGRQFSNSRSEMNVSTLELGDSALYLCASSPPRTGNTEAFFGQGTRLTVV.

The J gene is TRBJ2-7, the V gene TRBV29-1; 11 bases line up with TRBD2. V dropped 0 bases and J dropped 0; count of bases not matched to a gene: 10. The length of the CDR3 is 18 residues. CDR1 is SQVTM, CDR2 ANQGSEA, per germline. CDR3 sequence (DNA): TGCAGCGTTGAAGATCGGGGTAGCGGGGGGGATTTCTCCTACGAGCAGTACTTC. Its translation is CSVEDRGSGGDFSYEQYF.

This chain connects TRBV11-2 to TRBJ2-7; D is unclear. CDR3 length: 14 residues. V was shortened by 5 bases and J by 2 bases, with 13 bases between the two germline ends. Germline loops: CDR1 SGHAT, CDR2 FQNNGV. CDR3 region: CASSRRLIPYEQYF. CDR3 DNA sequence: TGTGCCAGCAGCCGAAGACTTATTCCCTACGAGCAGTACTTC.

This clone has a single count. V usage is TRBV27 and J usage is TRBJ2-1; D assignment may be TRBD1 or TRBD2 (5 bases each). Trimming shortened V by 3 bases and J by 4 bases, and 13 bases separated the two germline ends. Per germline, CDR1 MNHEY and CDR2 SMNVEV (reference sequence). CDR3 size: 15 residues. The CDR3, as DNA: TGTGCCAGCAGTTTGTACGAGGGGTTGTACAATGAGCAGTTCTTC. This encodes CASSLYEGLYNEQFF.

The rearrangement uses TRBV15 and TRBJ1-2; tentative D call: TRBD1 (5 bases). V lost 1 base to trimming and J lost 1 base, with 10 bases between them. This CDR3 spans 15 amino acids. Germline CDR1 is LNHNV and CDR2 is YYDKDF (reference sequence). CDR3 bases: TGTGCCACCAGCAGAGTAAGGGGCGGTAACTATGGCTACACCTTC. Residues: CATSRVRGGNYGYTF.

V gene TRBV5-5 combines with J gene TRBJ1-4; 8 bases match TRBD1. This CDR3 comprises 16 residues. V lost 3 bases and J lost 0; bases outside the gene matches: 4. Looked up from germline, CDR1 is SGHKS and CDR2 is YYEKEE (reference sequence). The DNA for the CDR3 is TGTGCCAGCAGCTCACAGGGGGAAACAACTAATGAAAAACTGTTTTTT. It translates to CASSSQGETTNEKLFF.

Only one count was recorded for this clone. The chain uses TRBV7-9 and TRBJ2-7; perhaps TRBD1 as D (5 bases). The germline V gene has CDR1 SEHNR and CDR2 FQNEAQ (reference sequence). The CDR3 totals 13 residues. The V and J ends lost 8 bases and 2 bases respectively, with 13 bases between them. CDR3 nucleotides: TGTGCCAGCCGTGACAGTTGGGCCTACGAGCAGTACTTC. Protein product: CASRDSWAYEQYF.

The V call is TRBV5-1, the J call TRBJ1-1; 8 nucleotides align to TRBD1. The V segment lost 2 bases and the J segment 5 bases; nucleotides outside the gene matches: 8. The V gene's germline CDR1 is SGHRS and CDR2 YFSETQ. This CDR3 has 15 residues. CDR3 nucleotide sequence: TGCGCCAGCAGCTTAGAGACAGGGGTCTGGACTGAAGCTTTCTTT. As protein: CASSLETGVWTEAFF.

This chain joins TRBV5-1 and TRBJ1-6; D is uncertain. This CDR3 is built from 15 residues. In germline, CDR1 is SGHRS, CDR2 YFSETQ. V lost 2 bases and J 7 bases, leaving 13 bases between the germline ends. The CDR3 reads CASSFSTEPNSPLHF. CDR3 sequence (DNA): TGCGCCAGCAGCTTTTCAACAGAGCCCAATTCACCCCTCCACTTT.

The rearrangement links TRBV6-8 to TRBJ2-7; 7 bases are shared with TRBD1. Per the germline V gene, CDR1 is MNHGY and CDR2 is SAAAGT. V lost 8 bases to trimming and J lost 2 bases; unmatched junction nucleotides: 18. The CDR3 has 17 amino acids. In nucleotides, the CDR3 is TGTGCCAGCCACACTTGGACAGGCCACCGACTCACCTACGAGCAGTACTTC. It yields the protein CASHTWTGHRLTYEQYF.

The chain links TRBV10-3 to TRBJ2-3, with D possibly TRBD1 on 6 matching bases. The V gene lost 0 bases and the J gene lost 10 bases, with 8 bases spanning the gap. The germline gives CDR1 ENHRY, CDR2 SYGVKD. The CDR3 runs to 12 residues. CDR3 DNA: TGTGCCATCAGTGAGTCTAGGACAGCGCAGTATTTT. Protein sequence: CAISESRTAQYF.

The gene calls are TRBV4-1 and TRBJ1-5, with 7 bases identical to TRBD1. Looked up from germline, CDR1 is MGHRA and CDR2 is YSYEKL. The CDR3 totals 17 residues. V gave up 3 bases and J gave up 0 bases; unmatched junction bases: 8. CDR3 amino acids: CASSQGDRSNSNQPQHF. CDR3 coding DNA: TGCGCCAGCAGCCAGGGGGACAGAAGTAATAGCAATCAGCCCCAGCATTTT.

V and J are TRBV15 and TRBJ1-2; D remains unclear. Trimming removed 0 bases from V and 4 bases from J, with 9 bases in between. CDR1 LNHNV and CDR2 YYDKDF come from the germline V gene (reference sequence). This CDR3 contains 14 residues. CDR3 region: CATSRDNPAYGYTF. The DNA of the CDR3 is TGTGCCACCAGCAGAGATAATCCGGCCTATGGCTACACCTTC.

This sequence joins TRBV29-1 and TRBJ1-1; D gene unclear. The CDR3 covers 12 residues. V lost 4 bases and J lost 1, with 7 bases in between. The germline V gene encodes CDR1 SQVTM and CDR2 ANQGSEA. CDR3 in amino acids: CSVVAPNTEAFF. CDR3 coding DNA: TGCAGCGTTGTGGCCCCGAACACTGAAGCTTTCTTT.

This chain links TRBV27 with TRBJ1-5; the D is unclear. This CDR3 is 14 amino acids long. Germline assignment: CDR1 MNHEY and CDR2 SMNVEV (reference sequence). V was pared by 2 bases and J by 2 bases, with 7 bases between. Here the CDR3 reads CASSLVIGNQPQHF. The CDR3 nucleotides are TGTGCCAGCAGTTTAGTAATAGGCAATCAGCCCCAGCATTTT.

The chain links TRBV28 to TRBJ2-4, with D maybe TRBD2 (6 bases). The CDR3 has 15 residues. The germline V and J ends were trimmed by 2 bases and 8 bases, with 16 bases remaining between them. CDR1 MDHEN and CDR2 SYDVKM come from the germline V gene. This CDR3 is CASSLPGWEEDIQYF. The CDR3 DNA reads TGTGCCAGCAGTTTACCAGGGTGGGAGGAGGACATTCAGTACTTC.

This clone was counted once. The chain has TRBV7-2 and TRBJ2-7; a possible D gene is TRBD2 (6 bases). The CDR3 has 16 amino acids. The V end was cut by 1 base, the J end by 4 bases, with 17 bases between. The germline V gene encodes CDR1 SGHTA and CDR2 FQGNSA. The DNA of the CDR3 is TGTGCCAGCAGCTTAGTGCTAGCGCCAGGGTTTTACGAGCAGTACTTC. Its protein product is CASSLVLAPGFYEQYF.

CDR3 sequence reads: CAWSVPSQGYTF. The CDR3 nucleotides are TGTGCCTGGAGTGTACCTTCCCAAGGCTACACCTTC. V is TRBV30 and J is TRBJ1-2, with D hard to call. The CDR3 extends over 12 amino acids. Trimming removed 0 bases from V and 8 bases from J, with 10 bases in between. Germline loops: CDR1 GTSNPN, CDR2 SVGIG (reference sequence).

The genes are TRBV5-8 and TRBJ2-5; a possible D gene is TRBD2 (5 bases). The CDR3 totals 18 residues. V lost 4 bases and J 5 bases, leaving 27 bases between the germline ends. Germline CDR1 and CDR2: SGHTS and YDEGEE. The CDR3 reads CASSPIPTSAVLMETQYF. CDR3 nucleotides: TGTGCCAGCAGCCCCATCCCCACTAGTGCTGTTTTGATGGAGACCCAGTACTTC.

CDR3 in amino acids: CASSEPMMSGAGGNEQFF. CDR3 DNA sequence: TGTGCCAGCAGTGAACCGATGATGTCAGGGGCAGGTGGAAATGAGCAGTTCTTC. The chain couples TRBV25-1 to TRBJ2-1, with D perhaps matching TRBD1 (6 bases). V lost 2 bases to trimming and J lost 7 bases, with 24 bases between them. CDR1 MGHDK and CDR2 SYGVNS come from the germline V gene. The CDR3 totals 18 residues.

The V gene is TRBV30, the J gene TRBJ1-1; D is unresolved. Germline V CDR1 and CDR2: GTSNPN, SVGIG (reference sequence). The V end was cut by 5 bases, the J end by 3 bases, with 13 bases between. This CDR3 has 13 residues. CDR3 amino acids: CAWGVGLYTEAFF. In nucleotides, the CDR3 is TGTGCCTGGGGGGTTGGGCTGTACACTGAAGCTTTCTTT.

This rearrangement joins TRBV7-9 to TRBJ2-5, with 7 bases that match TRBD1. CDR1 SEHNR and CDR2 FQNEAQ come from the germline V gene (reference sequence). The CDR3 extends over 15 amino acids. V dropped 6 bases and J dropped 2; count of bases not matched to a gene: 9. The CDR3 region is CASSLRVGQQETQYF. The CDR3 DNA is TGTGCCAGCAGTTTACGGGTGGGACAGCAAGAGACCCAGTACTTC.

The CDR3 sequence is CASEGPFYGYTF. The CDR3 DNA reads TGTGCCAGCGAGGGCCCATTCTATGGCTACACCTTC. The chain joins TRBV28 to TRBJ1-2; no firm D call. Germline V CDR1 and CDR2: MDHEN, SYDVKM. The CDR3 totals 12 residues. Deletions cut 8 bases from V and 4 bases from J, with 11 bases between.

The chain uses TRBV9 and TRBJ1-2; 7 bases align to TRBD1. V gave up 4 bases and J gave up 7 bases; unmatched junction bases: 7. CDR1 is SGDLS and CDR2 is YYNGEE in the germline V gene. The CDR3 runs 13 residues. CDR3 DNA sequence: TGTGCCAGCAGCTCAAGGACAGGCCGTGGCTACACCTTC. This sequence encodes CASSSRTGRGYTF.